This is a list of T cell receptor beta chains from one sample in a study of blood T cell repertoires in COVID-19. Assay: immunoSEQ multiplex PCR; the TCRdb copy retains only in-frame clones and omits some. The repertoire holds about 330,000 clones, around 90% seen once, with nearly 6.5% in the top ten. The sample was peripheral blood. These receptors were obtained from a young man who had recovered from COVID-19. The conserved cysteine and the conserved F or W are not part of the CDR3 here.

v_gene | CDR3aa
TRBV4-3 | ASSQEQGSNEKLF
TRBV7-9 | ASSLEAGPGDTIY
TRBV20-1 | SARDREAF
TRBV21-1 | ASNQAKSGDEQY
TRBV9 | ASSVSGGAETQY
TRBV18 | ASLKTGGDEQY
TRBV9 | ASSVQGSDTQY
TRBV7-9 | ASSLDLLGSGYT
TRBV18 | ASSPPGTGGLEQY
TRBV2 | ASGGALTSTDTQY
TRBV11-2 | ASSPGAGGTGELF
TRBV12-3/TRBV12-4 | ASSRLNEQY
TRBV7-6 | ASSQGTGNYEQY
TRBV2 | ASNEGGQDTQY
TRBV5-1 | ASSLAPRQTGNTIY
TRBV27 | ASSLIAGGAGEQF
TRBV11-2 | ASTGGPYNEQF
TRBV18 | ASSPWDSQSNEQF
TRBV18 | ASSPGTQETQY
TRBV6-2/TRBV6-3 | ASSWGQGVSDEQF
TRBV5-1 | ASSFTGGNYNEQF
TRBV19 | ASSISQGVTEAF
TRBV24-1 | ATSGHGDRDSYNEQF
TRBV30 | AWERGDTQY
TRBV6-5 | ASSYSVGLAMKEQY
TRBV5-1 | ANGGAGSGNTIY